A single sample is the source of the 25 T cell receptor beta chains below, sequenced in a study of blood T cell repertoires in COVID-19. This table comes from immunoSEQ multiplex PCR, and its TCRdb copy is limited to in-frame clones, with some not included. This sample yields tens of thousands of clones, of which more than 80% are seen a single time; roughly 20% belongs to the top ten. Sequencing used peripheral blood. Every receptor here comes from a woman in her 70s with acute or convalescent COVID-19.

The CDR3 nucleotides are TGTGCCAGCAGTCCCCCGGGGCGGGGACGAGAGACCCAGTACTTC. Its translation: CASSPPGRGRETQYF. The gene calls are TRBV7-7 and TRBJ2-5, with a tentative D call TRBD2 (6 bases). CDR1 is SSHAT and CDR2 is FNYEAQ in the germline V gene (reference sequence). The V gene lost 6 bases and the J gene lost 4 bases, with 18 bases spanning the gap. The CDR3 runs to 15 residues. Drawing the rest from reference TRBV7-7 and TRBJ2-5, the complete variable domain is GAGVSQSPRYKVTKRGQDVTLRCDPISSHATLYWYQQALGQGPEFLTYFNYEAQPDKSGLPSDRFSAERPEGSISTLTIQRTEQRDSAMYRCASSPPGRGRETQYFGPGTRLLVL.

This clone was seen only a few times. The V call is TRBV28, the J call TRBJ1-2, with unresolved D. CDR3 length: 13 amino acids. Trimming pared 5 bases from V and 7 bases from J, leaving 14 bases between. Looked up from germline, CDR1 is MDHEN and CDR2 is SYDVKM. In DNA form, the CDR3 reads TGTGCCAGCAGTCAGCCCCCCGGGGTTGGCTACACCTTC. Protein product: CASSQPPGVGYTF.

This clone has a count of ten or more. The chain recombines TRBV19 with TRBJ2-7; tentatively, D is TRBD1 (8 bases). Trimming took off 3 bases at V and 6 bases at J, with 21 bases between the two ends. Germline CDR1 is LNHDA and CDR2 is SQIVND (reference sequence). The CDR3 is made up of 16 amino acids. The CDR3 loop reads CASSIPGGPGGPEQYF. The CDR3 nucleotides read TGTGCCAGTAGTATTCCCGGGGGGCCAGGGGGCCCCGAGCAGTACTTC.

A remark on this clone: This sample includes further DNA sequences coding for the same CDR3. V usage is TRBV28 and J usage is TRBJ2-7; D call uncertain. The V end lost 6 bases, the J end lost 4 bases, and 7 bases lay between the germline ends. Germline assignment: CDR1 MDHEN and CDR2 SYDVKM. This CDR3 contains 11 residues. This chain's CDR3 is CASSGLYEQYF. As DNA, the CDR3 is TGTGCCAGCAGCGGGTTATACGAGCAGTACTTC.

The chain joins TRBV7-8 to TRBJ2-3; 8 bases match TRBD1. The germline gives CDR1 SGHVS, CDR2 FQNEAQ. The CDR3 length is 15 residues. Unmatched junction bases numbered 11, after V lost 4 bases and J lost 8 bases. CDR3 DNA sequence: TGTGCCAGCAGCTGGGACAGGAGCCGTTGGGGTACGCAGTATTTT. This codes for CASSWDRSRWGTQYF.

The CDR3 loop reads CASSPRQGTNEKLFF. DNA of the CDR3: TGTGCCAGCAGTCCCCGACAGGGGACTAATGAAAAACTGTTTTTT. The chain couples TRBV28 to TRBJ1-4; 8 nucleotides agree with TRBD1. The CDR3 length is 15 residues. The V gene end was trimmed by 5 bases and the J gene end by 2 bases; junction bases not matched to a gene: 4. CDR1 MDHEN and CDR2 SYDVKM come from the germline V gene.

The CDR3: CASSPSPTRLYTGELFF. The CDR3 coding sequence is TGCGCCAGCAGCCCGAGCCCAACTAGACTTTACACCGGGGAGCTGTTTTTT. This chain connects TRBV5-1 to TRBJ2-2, with a weak D call TRBD2 (5 bases). The germline V and J ends were trimmed by 4 bases and 3 bases, with 19 bases remaining between them. The CDR3 covers 17 residues. The germline gives CDR1 SGHRS, CDR2 YFSETQ.

This clone came up once. V gene TRBV6-1 combines with J gene TRBJ2-3; D might be TRBD2 (5 bases). CDR1 MNHNS and CDR2 SASEGT come from the germline V gene. This CDR3 has 15 amino acids. V lost 2 bases and J lost 2, with 11 bases in between. For the CDR3, the DNA is TGTGCCAGCAGTGAACGGGGAGCCTACACAGATACGCAGTATTTT. This sequence encodes CASSERGAYTDTQYF.

In this sample, this clone turned up a few times. The genes are TRBV6-1 and TRBJ1-5; D unclear. In germline, CDR1 is MNHNS, CDR2 SASEGT. This CDR3 has 15 amino acids. Trimming removed 3 bases at V and 3 bases at J, with 12 bases between. DNA for the CDR3: TGTGCCAGCAGTGATTGGGCGCGGGTCAATCAGCCCCAGCATTTT. Protein sequence: CASSDWARVNQPQHF.

The chain recombines TRBV19 with TRBJ1-5, with TRBD1 matching 11 bases. The germline V gene has CDR1 LNHDA and CDR2 SQIVND (reference sequence). CDR3 length: 15 amino acids. V lost 7 bases, J lost 5 bases, and 7 bases stayed unmatched. The CDR3 DNA reads TGTGCCAGTACTATTCGGACAGGGGGCGATCAGCCCCAGCATTTT. It encodes CASTIRTGGDQPQHF. The full variable domain, rest sourced from reference TRBV19 and TRBJ1-5, is DGGITQSPKYLFRKEGQNVTLSCEQNLNHDAMYWYRQDPGQGLRLIYYSQIVNDFQKGDIAEGYSVSREKKESFPLTVTSAQKNPTAFYLCASTIRTGGDQPQHFGDGTRLSIL.

This sequence joins TRBV18 and TRBJ1-2; D gene uncertain. The CDR3 spans 13 residues. Deletions cut 6 bases from V and 2 bases from J, with 10 bases between. In germline, CDR1 is KGHSH, CDR2 LQKENI. This CDR3 reads CASSPTENYGYTF. The CDR3 DNA sequence: TGTGCCAGCTCGCCAACAGAAAACTATGGCTACACCTTC.

V is TRBV7-2 and J is TRBJ1-1, with 9 bases identical to TRBD1. Trimming at V came to 0 bases and at J to 4 bases, leaving 12 bases not matched to a gene. The germline gives CDR1 SGHTA, CDR2 FQGNSA. This CDR3 is 18 amino acids long. The CDR3 region is CASSLAPGQGWGSTEAFF. The DNA of the CDR3 is TGTGCCAGCAGCTTAGCGCCGGGACAGGGTTGGGGCAGCACTGAAGCTTTCTTT.

This clone has a single count. The chain carries TRBV5-1 and TRBJ1-6; 9 nucleotides agree with TRBD1. The CDR3 has 16 amino acids. J gave up 4 bases and V 4 bases, and 6 bases lay outside the gene matches. The germline V gene encodes CDR1 SGHRS and CDR2 YFSETQ. The CDR3 nucleotides are TGCGCCAGCAGCCAAGGGACAGGGCAGTATAATTCACCCCTCCACTTT. This gives the protein CASSQGTGQYNSPLHF. Full variable domain (outside the CDR3, taken from reference TRBV5-1 and TRBJ1-6): KAGVTQTPRYLIKTRGQQVTLSCSPISGHRSVSWYQQTPGQGLQFLFEYFSETQRNKGNFPGRFSGRQFSNSRSEMNVSTLELGDSALYLCASSQGTGQYNSPLHFGNGTRLTVT.

The genes are TRBV18 and TRBJ2-5; tentative D call: TRBD2 (5 bases). V lost 6 bases and J 1 base, leaving 9 bases between the germline ends. The CDR3 totals 13 residues. CDR1 KGHSH and CDR2 LQKENI come from the germline V gene. The CDR3 sequence: CASSKTIQETQYF. In DNA, the CDR3 is TGTGCCAGCTCGAAGACTATCCAAGAGACCCAGTACTTC.

The V gene is TRBV20-1, the J gene TRBJ1-1, with 7 positions matching TRBD1. This CDR3 has 14 amino acids. In germline, CDR1 is DFQATT, CDR2 SNEGSKA (reference sequence). V gave up 3 bases and J gave up 2 bases; unmatched junction bases: 6. The CDR3 sequence is CSASPTGPNTEAFF. The CDR3 nucleotides are TGCAGTGCTAGTCCGACAGGGCCTAACACTGAAGCTTTCTTT.

The V call is TRBV3-1 (or the pseudogene TRBV3-2), the J call TRBJ2-1; no firm D call. V was clipped by 0 bases and J by 6 bases, with 12 bases between them. Germline loops: CDR1 LGHDT, CDR2 YNNKEL (reference sequence). The CDR3 is 15 residues long. The CDR3 nucleotides are TGTGCCAGCAGCCAAGACGTCCTAGGTGGCAATGAGCAGTTCTTC. Encoded protein: CASSQDVLGGNEQFF.

In DNA form, the CDR3 reads TGCGCCAGCAGTGAGTTGGACACCGTTAACTATGGCTACACCTTC. Encoded protein: CASSELDTVNYGYTF. V gene TRBV10-2 combines with J gene TRBJ1-2; the D gene is possibly TRBD1 (5 bases). Germline V CDR1 and CDR2: WSHSY, SAAADI. With 1 base removed from V and 1 base from J, the gap between germline ends came to 10 bases. The CDR3 has 15 amino acids.

This clone was seen only once. V gene TRBV5-1 combines with J gene TRBJ2-3, with TRBD2 matching 12 bases. The CDR3 sequence is 17 residues long. J was trimmed by 0 bases and V by 4 bases; bases with no gene match: 6. CDR1 SGHRS and CDR2 YFSETQ come from the germline V gene. The CDR3 sequence is CASSGLAGGLSTDTQYF. CDR3 DNA: TGCGCCAGCAGCGGGCTAGCGGGAGGGCTAAGCACAGATACGCAGTATTTT.

DNA for the CDR3: TGCGCCAGCAGCGTGGGGACAGGGAGGAATTCACCCCTCCACTTT. Encoded protein: CASSVGTGRNSPLHF. V gene TRBV5-1 combines with J gene TRBJ1-6, with 9 nucleotides matching TRBD1. The CDR3 covers 15 residues. Trimming removed 4 bases from V and 7 bases from J; junction bases left unmatched: 6. The V gene's germline CDR1 is SGHRS and CDR2 YFSETQ.

The chain employs TRBV4-1 and TRBJ1-1, with D tentatively TRBD1 (5 bases). Germline CDR1 and CDR2: MGHRA and YSYEKL. CDR3 length equals 17 residues. Trimming stripped 2 bases from V and 4 bases from J, with 20 bases between. The DNA of the CDR3 is TGCGCCAGCAGCCAAACCCCACGAGGCAGGGTTGGCACTGAAGCTTTCTTT. Its protein product is CASSQTPRGRVGTEAFF.

This chain links TRBV28 with TRBJ1-2; no clear D. Looked up from germline, CDR1 is MDHEN and CDR2 is SYDVKM. The CDR3 totals 14 residues. V was cut by 5 bases and J by 2 bases, with 12 bases left in between. The CDR3 sequence is CASSLSGRNYGYTF. CDR3 in DNA: TGTGCCAGCAGTCTCTCCGGTCGAAACTATGGCTACACCTTC.

The rearrangement links TRBV6-4 to TRBJ2-2; no clear D gene. Germline assignment: CDR1 MRHNA and CDR2 SNTAGT. The CDR3 totals 14 residues. V lost 4 bases, J lost 0 bases, and 6 bases lay in between. The CDR3 DNA follows: TGTGCCAGCAGTGGGCTGCCGAACACCGGGGAGCTGTTTTTT. Translation: CASSGLPNTGELFF.

This clone was seen just once. This chain connects TRBV19 to TRBJ2-7, with a possible D match to TRBD1 (7 bases). The germline V gene encodes CDR1 LNHDA and CDR2 SQIVND (reference sequence). This CDR3 is 13 amino acids long. V was shortened by 9 bases and J by 7 bases, with 19 bases between the two germline ends. DNA for the CDR3: TGTGCCAGCGGGCTACAGGGGAGGAAGGAGCAGTACTTC. Its protein is CASGLQGRKEQYF.

V and J are TRBV4-1 and TRBJ1-1; possibly TRBD1 for D (5 bases). Germline V lookup: CDR1 MGHRA, CDR2 YSYEKL. This CDR3 spans 15 amino acids. The germline V and J ends were trimmed by 1 base and 0 bases, with 9 bases remaining between them. The CDR3 sequence: CASSQAQVMNTEAFF. The CDR3 bases are TGCGCCAGCAGCCAAGCACAGGTCATGAACACTGAAGCTTTCTTT.

The V and J genes are TRBV27 and TRBJ2-3; 8 bases are shared with TRBD2. Germline trimming cut 4 bases from V and 0 bases from J; bases unmatched to any gene: 6. Germline assignment: CDR1 MNHEY and CDR2 SMNVEV (reference sequence). This CDR3 spans 16 amino acids. The CDR3: CASSSPPSGSTDTQYF. In DNA form, the CDR3 reads TGTGCCAGCAGTTCCCCCCCTAGCGGGAGCACAGATACGCAGTATTTT.